The 18 T cell receptor beta chains in this list originate from one sample, sequenced in a study of shared clonotypes between healthy human individuals. Produced via immunoSEQ multiplex PCR; TCRdb's table is partial and in-frame only. The sample lists about 2.4 million clones, more than 85% occurring once. Sequenced material: naive CD4+ T cells from PBMCs. Subset meaning: CD45RA+ positively selected. Receptors originate from a man aged 18 to 29 in good health. Some clones in this sample may be carry-over from other donors' samples.

This chain joins TRBV7-2 and TRBJ2-1; D not resolved. Germline-derived CDR1 and CDR2 are SGHTA and FQGNSA. This CDR3 is built from 17 residues. V lost 4 bases, J lost 0 bases, and 16 bases lay in between. In DNA, the CDR3 is TGTGCCAGCAGCTCCTACCTCGGGTTAAGCTCCTACAATGAGCAGTTCTTC. As protein: CASSSYLGLSSYNEQFF.

The rearrangement joins TRBV6-1 to TRBJ1-2; TRBD1 is a possible D gene (5 bases). Germline values: CDR1 MNHNS, CDR2 SASEGT. The V gene lost 4 bases and the J gene lost 4 bases, with 16 bases spanning the gap. This CDR3 contains 15 residues. In DNA form, the CDR3 reads TGTGCCAGCAGTGGGCAGGGTCCCATGGGCTATGGCTACACCTTC. Translated, it gives CASSGQGPMGYGYTF.

V gene TRBV27 combines with J gene TRBJ1-1, with unresolved D. The V end was cut by 6 bases, the J end by 0 bases, with 11 bases between. The CDR3 extends over 14 amino acids. The germline V gene encodes CDR1 MNHEY and CDR2 SMNVEV (reference sequence). The CDR3: CASRGDALNTEAFF. Here the CDR3 DNA reads TGTGCCAGCAGGGGTGACGCATTGAACACTGAAGCTTTCTTT.

V gene TRBV15 combines with J gene TRBJ1-5; D ambiguous. CDR1 LNHNV and CDR2 YYDKDF come from the germline V gene (reference sequence). The CDR3 has 16 residues. Trimming pared 0 bases from V and 2 bases from J, leaving 11 bases between. The CDR3 nucleotides read TGTGCCACCAGCAGAGATTCGCCGGCGGGCAATCAGCCCCAGCATTTT. It is translated as CATSRDSPAGNQPQHF. Filled out from reference TRBV15 and TRBJ1-5, the complete variable domain reads DAMVIQNPRYQVTQFGKPVTLSCSQTLNHNVMYWYQQKSSQAPKLLFHYYDKDFNNEADTPDNFQSRRPNTSFCFLDIRSPGLGDTAMYLCATSRDSPAGNQPQHFGDGTRLSIL.

This CDR3 is CASSLGGGGLAYNEQFF. In nucleotides, the CDR3 is TGTGCCAGCAGCTTGGGGGGCGGGGGACTAGCCTACAATGAGCAGTTCTTC. The chain has TRBV5-4 and TRBJ2-1, with TRBD2 matching 8 bases. CDR1 SGHNT and CDR2 YYREEE come from the germline V gene (reference sequence). This CDR3 contains 17 residues. Losses at the gene ends were 0 bases for V and 2 bases for J; bases not matched to a gene: 7. Filled out from reference TRBV5-4 and TRBJ2-1, the complete variable domain reads ETGVTQSPTHLIKTRGQQVTLRCSSQSGHNTVSWYQQALGQGPQFIFQYYREEENGRGNFPPRFSGLQFPNYSSELNVNALELDDSALYLCASSLGGGGLAYNEQFFGPGTRLTVL.

The rearrangement uses TRBV9 and TRBJ2-3, with no clear D. CDR1 is SGDLS, CDR2 YYNGEE, per germline. The CDR3 loop spans 12 amino acids. V lost 4 bases and J lost 7, with 10 bases in between. The CDR3 is CASSPPQNTQYF. CDR3 in DNA: TGTGCCAGCAGCCCACCCCAGAATACGCAGTATTTT.

This chain connects TRBV7-2 to TRBJ2-2; 10 bases fit TRBD1. This CDR3 has 17 residues. Unmatched junction bases numbered 11, after V lost 5 bases and J lost 5 bases. Germline-derived CDR1 and CDR2 are SGHTA and FQGNSA. The CDR3 DNA is TGTGCCAGCAGCCTTGGCCTAGGGACAGGGGTGACCGGGGAGCTGTTTTTT. Protein: CASSLGLGTGVTGELFF.

V and J are TRBV28 and TRBJ1-2; the match to TRBD1 covers 7 bases. The CDR3 sequence is 15 residues long. V shed 6 bases and J 0 bases; nucleotides not matched to a gene: 7. CDR1 is MDHEN, CDR2 SYDVKM, per germline. This CDR3 reads CASRRPGQTNYGYTF. The CDR3 bases are TGTGCCAGCAGACGGCCGGGACAGACTAACTATGGCTACACCTTC.

The V gene is TRBV15, the J gene TRBJ1-2, with 8 bases matching TRBD1. The ends lost 1 base at V and 2 bases at J; junction bases unmatched: 3. Germline-derived CDR1 and CDR2 are LNHNV and YYDKDF (reference sequence). This CDR3 has 15 amino acids. CDR3 region: CATSRGQGRNYGYTF. The CDR3 DNA is TGTGCCACCAGCAGAGGACAGGGGCGCAACTATGGCTACACCTTC.

The rearrangement joins TRBV15 to TRBJ2-1; TRBD2 matches at 7 bases. The V gene's germline CDR1 is LNHNV and CDR2 YYDKDF (reference sequence). The CDR3 is made up of 12 amino acids. Germline trimming cut 1 base from V and 15 bases from J; bases unmatched to any gene: 6. In nucleotides, the CDR3 is TGTGCCACCAGCAGAGGCTATAGCGGGCTGTTCTTC. Protein: CATSRGYSGLFF.

The chain uses TRBV5-1 and TRBJ1-4; unclear D gene. Trimming took 0 bases from V and 3 from J, leaving 9 bases between them. The CDR3 is 15 amino acids. Germline V gives CDR1 SGHRS, CDR2 YFSETQ. The CDR3 bases are TGCGCCAGCAGCTTGGGGGGAGATCCTAATGAAAAACTGTTTTTT. This sequence encodes CASSLGGDPNEKLFF.

This clone was found once. J is TRBJ2-7 and V is TRBV7-8, with D unresolved. The length of the CDR3 is 15 residues. CDR1 is SGHVS and CDR2 is FQNEAQ in the germline V gene. Trimming pared 4 bases from V and 2 bases from J, leaving 15 bases between. In nucleotides, the CDR3 is TGTGCCAGCAGCTCAGAGCGACCCCTTGCCTACGAGCAGTACTTC. Translating it yields CASSSERPLAYEQYF.

J is TRBJ2-7 and V is TRBV7-2, with 9 bases that match TRBD1. Germline CDR1 reads SGHTA; CDR2 reads FQGNSA. The CDR3 length is 15 residues. The junction had 5 bases not matched to a gene; V was cut back by 3 bases and J by 2 bases. CDR3 coding DNA: TGTGCCAGCAGCTTGCGACAGGGGGAGGCCTACGAGCAGTACTTC. This gives the protein CASSLRQGEAYEQYF.

This chain connects TRBV7-9 to TRBJ2-3; D gene unclear. This CDR3 comprises 12 residues. Germline loops: CDR1 SEHNR, CDR2 FQNEAQ (reference sequence). The V gene lost 4 bases and the J gene lost 4 bases, with 6 bases spanning the gap. CDR3: CASSYSADTQYF. In DNA form, the CDR3 reads TGTGCCAGCAGCTACTCAGCAGATACGCAGTATTTT.

The chain is built from TRBV4-1 and TRBJ1-3; D uncertain. CDR3 length equals 17 residues. V was clipped by 0 bases and J by 0 bases, with 12 bases between them. Germline CDR1 reads MGHRA; CDR2 reads YSYEKL. The CDR3 reads CASSQDPPESSGNTIYF. DNA of the CDR3: TGCGCCAGCAGCCAAGACCCCCCTGAGTCCTCTGGAAACACCATATATTTT.

The V call is TRBV7-9, the J call TRBJ1-3; D uncertain. The CDR3 length is 12 residues. CDR1 is SEHNR, CDR2 FQNEAQ, per germline (reference sequence). Trimming removed 3 bases at V and 9 bases at J, with 9 bases between. In DNA, the CDR3 is TGTGCCAGCAGCTTGAGCCAAGGCACCATATATTTT. Protein sequence: CASSLSQGTIYF.

The CDR3 spells CASSIPLPYTEAFF. CDR3 in DNA: TGTGCCAGTAGTATACCGCTCCCTTACACTGAAGCTTTCTTT. The J gene is TRBJ1-1, the V gene TRBV19; D is ambiguous. Germline V gives CDR1 LNHDA, CDR2 SQIVND (reference sequence). V was clipped by 2 bases and J by 3 bases, with 10 bases between them. This CDR3 comprises 14 residues.

DNA for the CDR3: TGTGCCAGCAGCCCCTGGGGGTTGAATAGCGGGAGCTCCTACAATGAGCAGTTCTTC. Protein product: CASSPWGLNSGSSYNEQFF. This rearrangement joins TRBV7-3 to TRBJ2-1; 9 bases fit TRBD2. Trimming removed 5 bases from V and 0 bases from J; junction bases left unmatched: 14. The CDR3 contains 19 residues. The germline V gene has CDR1 SGHTA and CDR2 FQGTGA.